The source of this TCR beta chain is a study of human T cells and chemical hapten exposure. There are a few counts of this clonotype. Time point in this sample: pre-sensitization, week 0. Treatment given: therapeutic diphenylcyclopropenone sensitization with weekly scalp DPC. TCRdb recomputed calls from the RACE reads with MiXCR, one row per CDR3 protein. The data show some 330,000 distinct CDR3 sequences, roughly 6% seen once. V was pared by 3 bases and J by 5 bases, with 8 bases of the junction left unmatched. The CDR3 has 15 amino acids. Per germline, CDR1 LGHDT and CDR2 YNNKEL (reference sequence).

This chain links TRBV3-1 with TRBJ1-2; TRBD1 aligns across 8 bases. The TCR originated in a woman between 18 and 29 years old with alopecia areata. Some clones in this sample may be carry-over from other donors' samples. Source: whole blood, taken in connection with sensitization to the hapten diphenylcyclopropenone (DPC). This CDR3 reads CASSQRDRNLYGYTF. In nucleotides, the CDR3 is TGTGCCAGCAGCCAGCGGGACAGGAACCTATATGGCTACACCTTC.